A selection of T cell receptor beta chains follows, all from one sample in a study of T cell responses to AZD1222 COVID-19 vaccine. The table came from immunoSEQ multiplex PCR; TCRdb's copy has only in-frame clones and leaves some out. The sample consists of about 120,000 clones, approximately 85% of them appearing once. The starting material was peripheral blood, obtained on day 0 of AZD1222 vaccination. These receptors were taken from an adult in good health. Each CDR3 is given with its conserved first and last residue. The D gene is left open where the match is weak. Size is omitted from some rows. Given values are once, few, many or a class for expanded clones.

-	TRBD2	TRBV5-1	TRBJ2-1	CASSFGLLSAGGFNEQFF	TGCGCCAGCAGCTTCGGTCTACTATCAGCGGGGGGTTTCAATGAGCAGTTCTTC
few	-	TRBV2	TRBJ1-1	CASTGQAKAFF	TGTGCCAGCACCGGACAAGCCAAAGCTTTCTTT
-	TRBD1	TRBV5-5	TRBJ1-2	CASSSEYQTGTGDSGYTF	TGTGCCAGCAGCTCCGAGTACCAAACCGGGACAGGGGACTCTGGCTACACCTTC
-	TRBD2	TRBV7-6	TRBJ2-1	CASSFRSGVSLSYNEQFF	TGTGCCAGCAGCTTTCGTAGCGGGGTGTCCCTGAGCTACAATGAGCAGTTCTTC
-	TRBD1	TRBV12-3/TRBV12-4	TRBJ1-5	CASSQTGYQPQHF	TGTGCCAGCAGCCAGACAGGGTATCAGCCCCAGCATTTT
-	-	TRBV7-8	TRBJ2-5	CASSFGVGIQETQYF	TGTGCCAGCAGCTTCGGCGTCGGGATACAAGAGACCCAGTACTTC
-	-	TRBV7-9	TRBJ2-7	CASNIAMGEQYF	TGTGCCAGCAACATTGCAATGGGCGAGCAGTACTTC
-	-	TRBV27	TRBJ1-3	CASSPGGRNTIYF	TGTGCCAGCAGTCCGGGGGGGAGAAACACCATATATTTT
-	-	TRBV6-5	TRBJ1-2	CASSTTLEIGYTF	TGTGCCAGCAGTACCACTCTGGAAATTGGCTACACCTTC
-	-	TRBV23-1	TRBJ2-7	CASSHNLGSRSYEQYF	TGCGCCAGCAGTCACAACCTTGGTAGTCGGAGCTACGAGCAGTACTTC
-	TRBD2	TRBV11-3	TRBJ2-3	CASSPITSGVTQYF	TGTGCCAGCAGCCCAATTACTAGCGGGGTTACGCAGTATTTT
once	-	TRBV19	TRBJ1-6	CASRTQNSPLHF	TGTGCCAGTCGGACACAAAATTCACCCCTCCACTTT
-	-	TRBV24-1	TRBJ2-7	CATGNGYSYEQYF	TGTGCCACCGGGAACGGTTACTCCTACGAGCAGTACTTC
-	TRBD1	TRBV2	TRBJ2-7	CASSAGQGARGEQYF	TGTGCCAGCAGTGCCGGACAGGGGGCGCGGGGCGAGCAGTACTTC
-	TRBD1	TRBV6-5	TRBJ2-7	CASRWTGSSYEQYF	TGTGCCAGCAGATGGACAGGGAGCTCCTACGAGCAGTACTTC
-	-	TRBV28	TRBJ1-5	CAGGGTSQPQHF	TGTGCCGGGGGAGGGACTTCTCAGCCCCAGCATTTT
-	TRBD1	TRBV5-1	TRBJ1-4	CASSLDRDRAYEKLFF	TGCGCCAGCAGCTTGGACAGGGACAGGGCTTATGAAAAACTGTTTTTT
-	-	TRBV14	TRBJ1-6	CASSQDAFGSYNSPLHF	TGTGCCAGCAGCCAAGACGCGTTTGGGTCCTATAATTCACCCCTCCACTTT
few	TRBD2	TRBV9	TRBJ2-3	CASSVVDSGGVTDTQYF	TGTGCCAGCAGCGTAGTTGATAGCGGGGGGGTCACAGATACGCAGTATTTT
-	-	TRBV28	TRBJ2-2	CASKGSVNTGELFF	TGTGCCAGCAAAGGGTCAGTGAACACCGGGGAGCTGTTTTTT
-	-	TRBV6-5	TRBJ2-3	CASSLRDNTDTQYF	TGTGCCAGCAGTCTCCGGGACAACACAGATACGCAGTATTTT
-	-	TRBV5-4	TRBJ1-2	CASSLGQPGGGYTF	TGTGCCAGCAGCTTGGGGCAGCCTGGAGGTGGCTACACCTTC
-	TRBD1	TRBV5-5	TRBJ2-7	CASSLDRGAYEQYF	TGTGCCAGCAGCTTGGACAGGGGAGCCTACGAGCAGTACTTC
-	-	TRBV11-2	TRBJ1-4	CASSLDLTGGEKLFF	TGTGCCAGCAGCTTAGATCTAACGGGCGGTGAAAAACTGTTTTTT
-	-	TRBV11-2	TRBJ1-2	CASSLGAGLYGYTF	TGTGCCAGCAGCTTAGGAGCAGGGCTCTATGGCTACACCTTC
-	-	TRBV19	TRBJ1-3	CASSHGQPGNTIYF	TGTGCCAGTAGTCACGGGCAGCCTGGAAACACCATATATTTT
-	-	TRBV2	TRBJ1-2	CASRDSTFGGYTF	TGTGCCAGCAGGGACTCGACATTTGGTGGCTACACCTTC
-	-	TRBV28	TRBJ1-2	CASSFEGYGYTF	TGTGCCAGCAGTTTCGAGGGCTATGGCTACACCTTC
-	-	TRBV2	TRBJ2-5	CASRADPKEAQYF	TGTGCCAGCCGGGCGGATCCTAAAGAGGCCCAGTACTTC
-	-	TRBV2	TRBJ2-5	CASRAPGSQYF	TGTGCCAGCAGGGCCCCGGGGTCCCAGTACTTC
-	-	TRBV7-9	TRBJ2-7	CASSLSHYEQYF	TGTGCCAGCAGCTTGTCCCATTACGAGCAGTACTTC